This T cell receptor (beta chain) was retrieved from a study of read filtering for tumor transcriptome and immune sequencing. Turning to the study itself: Revised staging placed fewer than ten patients in R-ISS I, 15 to 20 in II, six or seven in III. IR-seq gave about 4 to 10.27 million TCR reads per sample; RNA-seq gave roughly 80 to 1,400. Findings and limits, study-wide: Without single-read clonotypes, shared clonotype proportions correlated more between IR-seq and RNA-seq.

From 350 to 500 ng of RNA, a library with molecular barcoded alpha/delta and beta/gamma adaptors was made. TCRdb reprocessed the reads with MiXCR, giving one entry per CDR3 protein. This table holds about 50,000 distinct CDR3 sequences, less than 20% found once. Sampling of bone marrow took place during active disease in every patient. The germline CDR1 and CDR2 sequences are SQVTM and ANQGSEA. The V gene lost 5 bases and the J gene lost 4 bases, with 21 bases spanning the gap. The CDR3 runs 15 residues. Many counts were recorded for this clonotype. The target antigen is unknown. This sequence joins TRBV29-1 and TRBJ2-7; D is perhaps TRBD1 (6 bases). Source material: a population of CD138-negative cells sorted from bone marrow. This clonotype was sampled from a donor over 35 with multiple myeloma. The CDR3 here is CSVPQPGQGTYEQYF. The CDR3, as DNA: TGCAGCGTTCCTCAACCGGGGCAGGGGACATACGAGCAGTACTTC.